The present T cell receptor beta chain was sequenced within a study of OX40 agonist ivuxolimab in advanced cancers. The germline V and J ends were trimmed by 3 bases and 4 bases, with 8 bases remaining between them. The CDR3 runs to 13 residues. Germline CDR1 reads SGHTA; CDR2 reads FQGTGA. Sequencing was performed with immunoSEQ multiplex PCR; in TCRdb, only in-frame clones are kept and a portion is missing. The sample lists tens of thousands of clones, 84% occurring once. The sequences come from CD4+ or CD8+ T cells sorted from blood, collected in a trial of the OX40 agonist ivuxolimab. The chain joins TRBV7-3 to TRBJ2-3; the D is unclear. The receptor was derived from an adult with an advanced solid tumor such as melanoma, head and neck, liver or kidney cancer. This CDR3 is CASSLREADTQYF. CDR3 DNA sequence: TGTGCCAGCAGCTTGCGCGAAGCAGATACGCAGTATTTT.